This TCR beta chain was observed in a study of cytomegalovirus exposure and HLA in healthy donors (dated by TCRdb to the late 2010s). Notes on the research overall: In an earlier analysis of some 550 of the donors, approximately 260 Gb of sequence data and just under 120 million unique TCR beta sequences from 150 million to 200 million T cells were reported. Roughly 300 gigabases of sequencing data and 78 million or so unique TCR sequences were included in an early release covering about 620 HLA-typed donors. The genetic ancestry cluster associated with self-reported Caucasian donors included about 81% of the 398 genotyped donors. The study was designed to test whether signatures of past pathogen exposure could be identified by cataloging public T cell receptors. The T cell repertoires of 666 subjects were profiled by immunosequencing and related to cytomegalovirus serostatus. A separate validation cohort of more than 100 different subjects was used in addition to the approximately 640-subject first cohort. The study combined high-throughput TCR immunosequencing, statistical association of individual TCRs with disease status, and machine learning to predict cytomegalovirus infection status. A later analysis re-examined previously published TCR beta repertoires from around 670 donors and added high-resolution HLA genotyping to investigate patterns of TCR occurrence. The later analysis used no new phenotypic data to find candidate immune exposures, relying instead on TCR beta sequences and their occurrence across donors. An earlier analysis of a few hundred of the donors applied high-throughput TCR beta sequencing to assess whether each TCR beta V gene segment acted as functional or pseudogenic. Donor age, sex, ethnicity and CMV serostatus were collected together with the repertoire data. In a later genetic analysis, genome-wide SNP genotypes for about three fifths of the roughly 670 donors were used, and that subset was treated as a discovery cohort. Every discovery cohort repertoire had been produced on one sequencing platform. Class I and class II HLA loci were covered by the typing at four-digit resolution. The number of typed donors differed by locus: about 620-640 for A, B, C, DRB1 and DQB1; 522 for DQA1; 606 for DPA1; and around 450 for DPB1. Roughly 5 DR-DQ haplotypes were handled as single units for association and clustering because linkage in the cohort was strong. Across about 370 genotyped donors of the cohort, an average of about 220,000 unique TCR beta nucleotide sequences per donor were sequenced, and 15% to 20% of those sequences were non-productive. Broad study findings and their caveats: Several of the top co-occurrence clusters appeared to be linked to parvovirus B19, influenza, CMV and Epstein-Barr virus, according to a later analysis. Cytomegalovirus status was reported to be diagnosed by the classifier with high specificity and sensitivity in both the original and validation cohorts. A further reported finding was that TCR beta sequences accurately predicted the HLA-A and HLA-B alleles for most subjects in the first cohort. The earlier analysis of about 600 of the donors excluded roughly 17 rarely observed V segments, including chromosome 9 orphons, because counts were too low. The study gave a list of around 170 TCR beta chains associated with cytomegalovirus. When HLA alleles, especially DR and DQ, strongly co-occurred, attributing TCR associations to individual alleles was difficult. Correlated functional status among segregating V segments might reflect linkage disequilibrium, but an unknown experimental factor could not be ruled out. Most CMV-associated TCR beta chains appeared to be HLA-restricted in a later analysis, and the HLA associations seemed to be driven largely by CMV exposure. In vitro tests confirmed that a few of the cytomegalovirus-associated TCR beta chains recognize cytomegalovirus antigens. Most TCR sequences were observed very rarely across donors, whereas some public TCRs were present in many individuals. For the cohort, immune exposure information was limited to CMV serostatus. Some IMGT-functional V segments, including TRBV6-2 and TRBV6-3, could not be told apart with the 87-base-pair reads, so those segments were excluded. In this cohort, only TCR beta chains were sequenced, and detectable features were limited by the absence of alpha or paired-chain data. The sequencing pipeline was judged likely to have produced a cluster of highly shared sequence variants as a technical artifact. Because HLA typing was missing for some donors at each locus, association tests included only the typed subset. In a later analysis, the rate of TCR association differed among HLA loci, with DRB1 alleles having the most associated TCRs and HLA-C alleles having the fewest. A later genetic analysis reported fewer N-insertions in productive TCRs among donors in an Asian-associated ancestry cluster than the roughly 690-donor mean. An association between a missense DCLRE1C variant and V-gene and J-gene trimming of TCR beta chains was found in a later genetic analysis and replicated in an independent cohort. It was suggested by the authors that the approach could potentially be generalized to other disease states and immunological phenotypes. In a later analysis, around 17,000 TCR beta sequences were associated with specific HLA alleles at a false discovery rate of 0.05. Broadly in line with IMGT annotations, most TCR beta V segments showed up in productive rearrangements about 90% or about 30% of the time in an earlier analysis of a few hundred of the donors. The presence/absence analyses assumed that sequencing depth was roughly uniform across donors, and that assumption may not be true. Compared with equally common non-associated chains, HLA-associated TCR beta chains in a later analysis were more clonally expanded and had lower generation probabilities.

As concerns this clone: No cognate antigen has been identified for it. Base qualities are not provided; no much larger clone lies one nucleotide away.

The library was made by the immunoSEQ multiplex PCR assay. For the multiplex PCR, a mixture combining 60 forward primers for TCR Vbeta segments and 13 reverse primers for TCR Jbeta segments was used. A multiplex PCR assay on genomic DNA amplified the CDR3 region of rearranged TCR beta genes. The amplified TCR beta libraries were sequenced on the Illumina HiSeq System as 87-base-pair reads. Turning to the authors' computational methods: A later analysis tallied 75 million to 95 million unique TCR beta chains across the 666 repertoires, and about 10 million of those chains were shared by two or more donors. Raw reads were error-corrected and collapsed into unique sequences with a nearest-neighbor algorithm that merged closely related sequences to remove PCR and sequencing errors. CDR3 sequences were aligned to IMGT reference sequences to assign V, D and J gene segments. For a sequence to be retained, at least a six-nucleotide match to both a V gene segment and a J gene segment was required. Rearrangements were classified as productive when the CDR3 lacked stop codons and remained in frame with V and J, and all other rearrangements were classified as non-productive. Following IMGT convention, CDR3 was defined as the stretch from the second conserved V-encoded cysteine to the conserved J-encoded phenylalanine. Sequences without an unambiguous match to a single V gene segment were excluded from the earlier analysis of over 500 of the donors. In an earlier analysis of several hundred of the donors, a V segment was called functional when productive rearrangements were above 56.7%, and segregating when the standard deviation between donors exceeded 5%. A statistical classification framework was developed to diagnose cytomegalovirus status using the catalog of TCR beta chain sequences. In a later analysis, TCR nucleotide sequences were compared against IMGT/GENE-DB human TR gene sequences so that V and J genes could be assigned. In a later analysis, CDR3 sequences and most-parsimonious VDJ recombination scenarios were assigned using the TCRdist pipeline. A later analysis defined each TCR beta chain by its CDR3 amino acid sequence plus V-gene family, and excluded reads lacking a unique V-gene family. To address suspected cross-contamination and a sequencing artifact, a later analysis removed several hundred highly shared, low-generation-probability nucleotide sequences. For each public chain, a later analysis derived a clonal expansion index from normalized ranks of inferred template counts within each repertoire. A later analysis computed generation probabilities with a VDJ recombination model fitted to out-of-frame rearrangements, and checked the results against IGoR. A later analysis scored TCR-TCR, TCR-HLA and TCR-CMV co-occurrence with hypergeometric tests, applying a repertoire-size bias correction to TCR pairs. A later analysis estimated false discovery rates by permuting HLA or CMV assignments 20 times. In a later analysis, co-occurring TCRs were grouped with DBSCAN, and TCRdist sequence similarity was added when clustering was performed within HLA-allele-positive subsets. Repertoires with fewer than 30,000 or more than 120,000 public chains, plus five repertoires with anomalous nucleotide sharing, were excluded from co-occurrence clustering. What TCRdb holds here is the immuneACCESS table cut down to in-frame rearrangements. Part of the clones is not present; checked against another copy, under half of the missing clones reflect an unresolved V gene, and the others are unexplained. That table gives V, J and clone size, and the DNA gave D and trimming. For this sample there are 140,000 to 150,000 clones; 65% to 85% appear just once. The biggest ten clones account for around 6.7% of the sample.

A distance of 12 bases separates the germline ends of V and J, which lose 9 bases and 0 bases respectively. CDR1 and CDR2 are read off the germline V gene (reference sequence) as LNHNV and YYDKDF. Taken from cysteine to phenylalanine, the CDR3 has 14 residues. Only the CDR3 portion is preserved as DNA: 42 bases, with reading frame beginning at the first base. The cohort comprised under 700 healthy bone marrow donors. All cohort members were sampled while nominally healthy, although unrecorded immune exposures were likely present. The donor tested CMV seropositive and was one of the 289 seropositive cohort members. A peripheral blood sample was provided by each donor, and peripheral blood mononuclear cells were used for TCR beta sequencing. Genomic DNA extraction from the blood cell samples was performed with the Qiagen DNeasy Blood Extraction Kit.

The chain is encoded by TRBV15 joined to TRBJ1-3, with the identity of the D gene unclear. This clonotype was obtained from a woman aged 40 to 50 in good health and CMV-seropositive. Sequencing was carried out using PBMCs. The CDR3 reads as follows: CATRTGYSGNTIYF. The nucleotide sequence reads TGTGCCACGCGGACGGGATACTCTGGAAACACCATATATTTT. When the CDR3 is completed using the reference TRBV15 and TRBJ1-3 genes on either side, the full variable domain is DAMVIQNPRYQVTQFGKPVTLSCSQTLNHNVMYWYQQKSSQAPKLLFHYYDKDFNNEADTPDNFQSRRPNTSFCFLDIRSPGLGDTAMYLCATRTGYSGNTIYFGEGSWLTVV.